This T cell receptor (beta chain) was recorded in a study of T cell repertoires in cytomegalovirus infection. Study details: As its CMV epitopes, the study selected recently identified HLA-C-restricted and well-studied HLA-B-restricted targets. In public TCR beta signatures, there were indications of both CMV infection and matching HLA type.

V lost 1 base and J lost 6, with 7 bases in between. The CDR3 covers 11 residues. Germline values: CDR1 SQVTM, CDR2 ANQGSEA. TCRdb analysed the reads with MiXCR anew, one entry per CDR3 protein. The repertoire includes some 800,000 distinct CDR3 sequences, approximately 32% of them detected once, and about an eighth sits in the top ten. Study-wide results and caveats: The ex vivo response was dominated by HLA-C-restricted CMV-specific TCR beta clonotypes. Of the TCR beta families, the public ones yielded a cumulative frequency that identified carriers of CMV plus the relevant HLA.

On this clonotype: Its antigen is unidentified.

The gene calls are TRBV29-1 and TRBJ2-7; the D is unclear. The input for sequencing was cultured CD8+ T cells from PBMCs, taken from culture after CMV antigen stimulation. This clonotype was obtained from a human donor in good health (CMV status not recorded). Some clones in this sample may be carry-over from other donors' samples. The CDR3 coding sequence is TGCAGCGTTGAAGCAGGTTCCGAGCAGTACTTC. Its translation: CSVEAGSEQYF.